The 16 T cell receptor beta chains reported below all come from one sample, sequenced in a study of blood T cell repertoires in COVID-19 (dated by TCRdb to 2020 to 2021). Library preparation used the immunoSEQ multiplex PCR assay. Drawn from immuneACCESS, this table holds only the in-frame rearrangements with V and J called that TCRdb kept. Clones are partly lost; checked studies trace under half to an unresolved V gene and leave the rest unexplained. The sample table lists over 200,000 clones, around 90% of them with a count of one. Of the sample, around 1.5% is held by the ten largest clones. The specimen sequenced was peripheral blood. The receptors shown here come from a man between 18 and 29 years old with active or convalescent COVID-19.

This clone appeared a few times. The chain combines TRBV7-2 with TRBJ2-2; TRBD1 is a possible D gene (5 bases). The CDR3 length is 15 residues. Germline V lookup: CDR1 SGHTA, CDR2 FQGNSA. V lost 1 base and J lost 3, with 9 bases in between. CDR3 coding DNA: TGTGCCAGCAGCTTAGTTAGGGGTCACACCGGGGAGCTGTTTTTT. The encoded protein is CASSLVRGHTGELFF.

Turning to this clone: The sample carries other DNA sequences with the same CDR3. The chain uses TRBV30 and TRBJ2-1; D perhaps matches TRBD2 (6 bases). Between the trimmed V and J ends, which lost 0 bases and 10 bases, there was a span of 10 bases. This CDR3 spans 12 amino acids. Germline-derived CDR1 and CDR2 are GTSNPN and SVGIG (reference sequence). The CDR3 bases are TGTGCCTGGAGTGTACGTGGGAGGGAGCAGTTCTTC. It encodes CAWSVRGREQFF.

This chain links TRBV6-7 with TRBJ1-3, with a tentative D call TRBD1 (6 bases). TRBV6-7 carries the ORF label, with uncertain function. This CDR3 has 18 amino acids. Trimming pared 0 bases from V and 7 bases from J, leaving 22 bases between. The CDR3 DNA reads as TGTGCCAGCAGTTACTCGAGACCCAGGGGCAGATTTAGGAACACCATATATTTT. As protein: CASSYSRPRGRFRNTIYF.

The chain joins TRBV11-2 to TRBJ2-1, with D possibly being TRBD2 (6 bases). This CDR3 is 16 amino acids long. The ends were cut back, 3 bases at V and 0 bases at J, with 12 bases in the middle. Germline assignment: CDR1 SGHAT and CDR2 FQNNGV. As DNA, the CDR3 is TGTGCCAGCAGCTTTTTGGCGGGAAGCTCCTACAATGAGCAGTTCTTC. Amino acids: CASSFLAGSSYNEQFF. The whole variable domain, remainder taken from reference TRBV11-2 and TRBJ2-1, is EAGVAQSPRYKIIEKRQSVAFWCNPISGHATLYWYQQILGQGPKLLIQFQNNGVVDDSQLPKDRFSAERLKGVDSTLKIQPAKLEDSAVYLCASSFLAGSSYNEQFFGPGTRLTVL.

The chain recombines TRBV11-2 with TRBJ1-5, with TRBD1 as a possible D gene (5 bases). Germline loops: CDR1 SGHAT, CDR2 FQNNGV. The V end was cut by 4 bases, the J end by 9 bases, with 10 bases between. The CDR3 runs to 12 residues. The CDR3 sequence: CASSSGVRPQHF. The DNA for the CDR3 is TGTGCCAGCAGCTCGGGGGTACGGCCCCAGCATTTT.

This clone was seen a handful of times. The chain is built from TRBV25-1 and TRBJ1-6; D uncertain. V was shortened by 1 base and J by 10 bases, with 8 bases between the two germline ends. The CDR3 loop spans 13 amino acids. Germline V gene lookup returns CDR1 MGHDK and CDR2 SYGVNS. Here the CDR3 reads CASSESGISPLHF. The CDR3 DNA follows: TGTGCCAGCAGTGAATCGGGGATCTCACCCCTCCACTTT.

The rearrangement links TRBV18 to TRBJ2-1, with D possibly being TRBD2 (6 bases). The germline V gene encodes CDR1 KGHSH and CDR2 LQKENI. There are 13 residues in the CDR3. The V end was cut by 9 bases, the J end by 10 bases, with 19 bases between. CDR3 residues: CASSDRFGGEQFF. The CDR3 coding sequence is TGTGCCAGTTCGGATCGCTTTGGGGGGGAGCAGTTCTTC.

This chain joins TRBV27 and TRBJ2-7; D may be TRBD1 (6 bases). This CDR3 is 11 amino acids long. Germline CDR1 reads MNHEY; CDR2 reads SMNVEV (reference sequence). Trimming took off 5 bases at V and 5 bases at J, with 7 bases between the two ends. The CDR3 bases are TGTGCCAGCAGTCAGGGGAACGAGCAGTACTTC. It encodes CASSQGNEQYF.

J is TRBJ2-7 and V is TRBV9; D remains ambiguous. The CDR3 is 15 amino acids. V shed 0 bases and J shed 6 bases, with 16 bases lying between them. Germline V gene data show CDR1 as SGDLS and CDR2 as YYNGEE. CDR3 nucleotide sequence: TGTGCCAGCAGCGTAGGGTTCCGACTGCCGGGCGAGCAGTACTTC. Its translation is CASSVGFRLPGEQYF.

For the CDR3, the DNA is TGTGCCAGCAGCTCCTATCAGCCCCAGCATTTT. Its translation: CASSSYQPQHF. This sequence joins TRBV11-2 and TRBJ1-5; unclear D gene. Germline assignment: CDR1 SGHAT and CDR2 FQNNGV. The CDR3 runs 11 residues. V was pared by 4 bases and J by 5 bases, with 3 bases between.

The rearrangement joins TRBV30 to TRBJ2-6, with 15 bases lining up with TRBD2. The CDR3 consists of 18 residues. Per germline, CDR1 GTSNPN and CDR2 SVGIG (reference sequence). V lost 3 bases and J lost 2; bases outside the gene matches: 5. CDR3 in amino acids: CAWRGLAGGGTGANVLTF. For the CDR3, the DNA is TGTGCCTGGAGAGGACTAGCGGGAGGGGGGACTGGGGCCAACGTCCTGACTTTC.

The chain carries TRBV30 and TRBJ1-1, with a weak D call TRBD1 (6 bases). CDR3 length equals 14 residues. The ends were cut back, 1 base at V and 6 bases at J, with 15 bases in the middle. CDR1 GTSNPN and CDR2 SVGIG come from the germline V gene (reference sequence). Here the CDR3 reads CAWSAVTGLAEAFF. The DNA for the CDR3 is TGTGCCTGGAGTGCCGTAACAGGGCTTGCTGAAGCTTTCTTT. Variable domain in full (rest from reference TRBV30 and TRBJ1-1): SQTIHQWPATLVQPVGSPLSLECTVEGTSNPNLYWYRQAAGRGLQLLFYSVGIGQISSEVPQNLSASRPQDRQFILSSKKLLLSDSGFYLCAWSAVTGLAEAFFGQGTRLTVV.

V usage is TRBV5-5 and J usage is TRBJ2-5, with TRBD1 as a possible D gene (6 bases). CDR1 and CDR2 (germline): SGHKS, YYEKEE (reference sequence). V was pared by 1 base and J by 7 bases, with 14 bases between. There are 14 residues in the CDR3. CDR3 protein: CASSLQGKSWTQYF. In DNA form, the CDR3 reads TGTGCCAGCAGCTTGCAGGGGAAGAGCTGGACCCAGTACTTC.

The chain couples TRBV6-6 to TRBJ2-1; 14 positions agree with TRBD2. This CDR3 has 19 residues. J lost 0 bases, V lost 5 bases, and 9 bases had no gene match. CDR1 is MNHNY and CDR2 is SVGAGI in the germline V gene (reference sequence). The CDR3 spells CASSPGTSGSWSSYNEQFF. CDR3 sequence (DNA): TGTGCCAGCAGTCCCGGGACTAGCGGGAGCTGGAGCTCCTACAATGAGCAGTTCTTC.

This sequence joins TRBV7-2 and TRBJ1-4; no reliable D call. With 2 bases removed from V and 4 bases from J, the gap between germline ends came to 17 bases. This CDR3 is built from 17 residues. In germline, CDR1 is SGHTA, CDR2 FQGNSA. The CDR3 DNA sequence: TGTGCCAGCAGCTTAACTGAGGTTCGAGTGGGTAATGAAAAACTGTTTTTT. Encoded protein: CASSLTEVRVGNEKLFF. Full variable domain (missing parts from reference TRBV7-2 and TRBJ1-4): GAGVSQSPSNKVTEKGKDVELRCDPISGHTALYWYRQSLGQGLEFLIYFQGNSAPDKSGLPSDRFSAERTGGSVSTLTIQRTQQEDSAVYLCASSLTEVRVGNEKLFFGSGTQLSVL.

The rearrangement uses TRBV27 and TRBJ1-1; D perhaps matches TRBD1 (6 bases). Germline lookup yields CDR1 MNHEY and CDR2 SMNVEV (reference sequence). The V gene lost 8 bases and the J gene lost 7 bases, with 11 bases spanning the gap. CDR3 size: 11 residues. The DNA of the CDR3 is TGTGCCAGCCAACAGGGCCATGAAGCTTTCTTT. It codes for CASQQGHEAFF.